A selection of T cell receptor beta chains follows, all from one sample in a study of T-cell reconstitution after alpha-beta-depleted transplantation in children. MiXCR, applied by TCRdb to the PCR reads, yields one record per CDR3 protein. The table records roughly 570,000 distinct CDR3 sequences, 25% to 30% of them present only once. The sequencing here drew on PBMCs, taken before TCRalphabeta/CD19-depleted stem cell transplant. Every receptor here comes from a boy under three years old with Wiskott-Aldrich syndrome, due to receive a stem cell transplant. Each CDR3 is given with its conserved first and last residue. Fields, in order: V gene, clone size, D gene, J gene, CDR3 protein, CDR3 DNA. A D gene is named only where the DNA matches it firmly. Clone size is shown for a subset of rows, as once, few, many or a class of expanded clone.

>TRBV7-7|few|.|TRBJ2-2
CASSLRAGTTGELFF
TGTGCCAGCAGCTTACGGGCAGGAACCACCGGGGAGCTGTTTTTT
>TRBV6-5|.|.|TRBJ2-5
CASSSGQSSETQYF
TGTGCCAGCAGTTCTGGACAGTCCTCGGAGACCCAGTACTTC
>TRBV20-1|once|.|TRBJ2-1
CSARQAHEQFF
TGCAGTGCTAGGCAGGCCCATGAGCAGTTCTTC
>TRBV6-1|many|.|TRBJ2-6
CASSPGSSGANVLTF
TGTGCCAGCAGCCCCGGGAGCTCTGGGGCCAACGTCCTGACTTTC
>TRBV6-1|.|.|TRBJ2-1
CASSKERISYNEQFF
TGTGCCAGCAGCAAAGAGCGGATCTCCTACAATGAGCAGTTCTTC
>TRBV12-3/TRBV12-4|many|.|TRBJ2-5
CASSRIQETQYF
TGTGCCAGCAGCCGTATACAAGAGACCCAGTACTTC
>TRBV4-1|.|.|TRBJ2-7
CASSLSSSGIEQYF
TGCGCCAGCAGCCTATCAAGTAGTGGCATCGAGCAGTACTTC
>TRBV4-1|.|TRBD2|TRBJ2-7
CASSRGLAGGSYEQYF
TGCGCCAGCAGCCGGGGACTAGCGGGAGGGTCCTACGAGCAGTACTTC
>TRBV5-1|many|TRBD1|TRBJ2-6
CASSRDRVATGANVLTF
TGCGCCAGCAGCCGGGACAGGGTGGCCACTGGGGCCAACGTCCTGACTTTC
>TRBV6-1|.|.|TRBJ2-2
CASSEVLVAGELFF
TGTGCCAGCAGTGAAGTACTAGTGGCCGGGGAGCTGTTTTTT
>TRBV20-1|.|TRBD1|TRBJ1-2
CSAKGANYGYTF
TGCAGTGCTAAGGGGGCCAACTATGGCTACACCTTC
>TRBV5-1|.|.|TRBJ1-3
CASSSSGDSGNTIYF
TGCGCCAGCAGCAGTTCGGGGGACTCTGGAAACACCATATATTTT
>TRBV5-1|.|.|TRBJ2-7
CASSLARTATYEQYF
TGCGCCAGCAGCTTGGCGCGGACAGCCACCTACGAGCAGTACTTC
>TRBV5-1|few|TRBD2|TRBJ2-1
CASSLGPATSDNNEQFF
TGCGCCAGCAGCTTGGGGCCCGCGACTAGCGATAACAATGAGCAGTTCTTC
>TRBV12-3/TRBV12-4|.|TRBD2|TRBJ2-1
CANAGGTYNEQFF
TGTGCCAACGCGGGAGGCACCTACAATGAGCAGTTCTTC
>TRBV5-1|.|.|TRBJ1-2
CASSLSSFEGYTF
TGCGCCAGCAGCTTGAGCAGCTTTGAGGGCTACACCTTC
>TRBV27|.|.|TRBJ1-2
CASSRSGLSMGYTF
TGTGCCAGCAGTAGGTCAGGCCTTTCTATGGGCTACACCTTC
>TRBV28|.|.|TRBJ2-7
CASRTGTTLMEQYF
TGTGCCAGCAGGACTGGGACGACCCTAATGGAGCAGTACTTC
>TRBV5-1|.|TRBD1|TRBJ2-1
CASSLASRQGYNEQFF
TGCGCCAGCAGCTTGGCCTCAAGACAGGGCTACAATGAGCAGTTCTTC
>TRBV6-5|.|TRBD2|TRBJ2-1
CASSYSGAIGRAGNEQFF
TGTGCCAGCAGTTACTCCGGGGCGATTGGGAGGGCCGGAAATGAGCAGTTCTTC
>TRBV5-1|.|.|TRBJ2-5
CASSLATTQETQYF
TGCGCCAGCAGCTTGGCGACAACCCAAGAGACCCAGTACTTC
>TRBV6-1|.|.|TRBJ1-5
CASRLGGMGNQPQHF
TGTGCCAGCAGACTAGGGGGGATGGGAAATCAGCCCCAGCATTTT
>TRBV27|once|TRBD2|TRBJ2-7
CASGLLRLAGHYEQYF
TGTGCCAGCGGATTACTACGACTAGCGGGGCATTACGAGCAGTACTTC
>TRBV4-1|.|.|TRBJ1-1
CASSQDPATKAFF
TGCGCCAGCAGCCAAGATCCAGCCACTAAAGCTTTCTTT
>TRBV12-3/TRBV12-4|.|TRBD2|TRBJ2-5
CASSSGRSVWETQYF
TGTGCCAGCAGTTCCGGGAGGTCCGTTTGGGAGACCCAGTACTTC
>TRBV12-5|few|TRBD1|TRBJ2-7
CASGTGTHEQYF
TGTGCTAGTGGGACAGGGACCCACGAGCAGTACTTC
>TRBV5-1|.|TRBD2|TRBJ2-1
CASSLAGRASGTNNEQFF
TGCGCCAGCAGCTTGGCCGGGAGGGCTAGCGGGACGAACAATGAGCAGTTCTTC
>TRBV12-3/TRBV12-4|.|.|TRBJ2-7
CASRPRDTSYEQYF
TGTGCCAGCAGGCCCCGGGACACCTCCTACGAGCAGTACTTC
>TRBV5-6|once|.|TRBJ2-3
CASSLGGGIVTDTQYF
TGTGCCAGCAGCTTGGGAGGCGGGATCGTCACAGATACGCAGTATTTT
>TRBV18|.|.|TRBJ2-5
CASSPVSAETQYF
TGTGCCAGCTCGCCGGTTTCGGCGGAGACCCAGTACTTC
>TRBV5-5|few|.|TRBJ1-3
CASSLSPGGNTIYF
TGTGCCAGCAGCTTGTCTCCGGGCGGCAACACCATATATTTT
>TRBV20-1|.|.|TRBJ2-3
CSAEGAITDTQYF
TGCAGTGCAGAAGGGGCTATCACAGATACGCAGTATTTT
>TRBV10-3|.|.|TRBJ2-3
CAIRHSSTDTQYF
TGTGCCATCCGACATTCTAGCACAGATACGCAGTATTTT
>TRBV14|.|.|TRBJ1-3
CASSLPPSAGRNTIYF
TGTGCCAGCAGCCTACCTCCAAGTGCAGGGAGAAACACCATATATTTT
>TRBV20-1|few|TRBD2|TRBJ2-2
CSARWGTINGELFF
TGCAGTGCTAGATGGGGGACTATCAACGGGGAGCTGTTTTTT
>TRBV20-1|.|.|TRBJ2-3
CSAAARYTDTQYF
TGCAGTGCCGCAGCCCGATACACAGATACGCAGTATTTT
>TRBV9|.|.|TRBJ2-5
CASSVGTVTFQETQYF
TGTGCCAGCAGCGTAGGGACAGTTACATTCCAAGAGACCCAGTACTTC
>TRBV5-1|few|TRBD1|TRBJ2-2
CASSLQTGGYTGELFF
TGCGCCAGCAGCCTACAAACAGGGGGCTACACCGGGGAGCTGTTTTTT